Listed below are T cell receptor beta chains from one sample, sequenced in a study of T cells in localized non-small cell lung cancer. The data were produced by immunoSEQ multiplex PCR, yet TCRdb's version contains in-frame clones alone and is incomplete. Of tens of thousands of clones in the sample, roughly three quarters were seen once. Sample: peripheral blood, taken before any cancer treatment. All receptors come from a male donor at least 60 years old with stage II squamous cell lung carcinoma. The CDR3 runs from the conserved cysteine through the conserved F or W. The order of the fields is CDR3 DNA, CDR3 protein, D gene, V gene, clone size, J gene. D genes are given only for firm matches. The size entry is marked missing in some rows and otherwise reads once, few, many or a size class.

TGTGCCAGCTCACAACAGCACTCTGGGGCCAACGTCCTGACTTTC	CASSQQHSGANVLTF	-	TRBV18	-	TRBJ2-6
TGTGCCAGCAGCGTAGGAGGACAGGGGTATGATCAGCCCCAGCATTTT	CASSVGGQGYDQPQHF	TRBD1	TRBV9	few	TRBJ1-5
TGTGCCAGCTCTCCGGGAGAGACTGAAGCTTTCTTT	CASSPGETEAFF	-	TRBV18	-	TRBJ1-1
TGTGCCAGCAGTGTAAGACTCCGGGACAGGGTCTCCTACAATGAGCAGTTCTTC	CASSVRLRDRVSYNEQFF	TRBD1	TRBV6-1	-	TRBJ2-1
TGTGCCAGCAGTAGGGGGGCGGTTCAAGAGACCCAGTACTTC	CASSRGAVQETQYF	-	TRBV6-1	-	TRBJ2-5
TGTGCCTTGAGCCGGGACAGACTCTACGAGCAGTACTTC	CALSRDRLYEQYF	TRBD1	TRBV30	-	TRBJ2-7
TGTGCCAGCAGTTTCCGAGGGACAGCGGAGCCCCAGCATTTT	CASSFRGTAEPQHF	TRBD1	TRBV6-6	-	TRBJ1-5
TGTGCCAGCAGCACAGACAGAGAGAACACTGAAGCTTTCTTT	CASSTDRENTEAFF	-	TRBV7-9	-	TRBJ1-1
TGCGCCAGCAGCCAAGATGGGGGGCGCGCCACCGGGGAGCTGTTTTTT	CASSQDGGRATGELFF	-	TRBV4-1	-	TRBJ2-2
TGCGCCAGCAGCGAGAGGGCCAACACCGGGGAGCTGTTTTTT	CASSERANTGELFF	-	TRBV5-1	-	TRBJ2-2
TGCGCCAGCAGTAGTCGGGACAGGAGCCAAGAGACCCAGTACTTC	CASSSRDRSQETQYF	TRBD1	TRBV5-1	once	TRBJ2-5
TGTGCTAGCAGCCCTGACAGGCGAGAGACCCAGTACTTC	CASSPDRRETQYF	-	TRBV7-7	once	TRBJ2-5
TGTGCCAGCGCTGGGTCGTGGGGCGGAAACACCATATATTTT	CASAGSWGGNTIYF	-	TRBV21-1	-	TRBJ1-3
TGTGCCAGCAGTATTAAGGGATTCGCCCAAGCTTTCTTT	CASSIKGFAQAFF	-	TRBV5-4	-	TRBJ1-1
TGTGCCTTGAACCCGATTCACGGCTACGAGCAGTACTTC	CALNPIHGYEQYF	-	TRBV7-9	-	TRBJ2-7
TGTGCCAGCAGCATTAGCGGGGGGGACAATGAGCAGTTCTTC	CASSISGGDNEQFF	TRBD2	TRBV7-6	once	TRBJ2-1
TGTGCCAGCAGCTGGGGACGATCCTACGAGCAGTACTTC	CASSWGRSYEQYF	-	TRBV5-6	-	TRBJ2-7
TGTGCCAGCAGCGGAAGGCCAGCACAAGATACGCAGTATTTT	CASSGRPAQDTQYF	-	TRBV7-2	-	TRBJ2-3
TGTGCCAGCAGCGCCCGCTCCCGTAATGAAAAACTGTTTTTT	CASSARSRNEKLFF	-	TRBV5-6	-	TRBJ1-4
TGCGCCAGCAGCCAAGATCGGGATCCAACTAATGAAAAACTGTTTTTT	CASSQDRDPTNEKLFF	-	TRBV4-1	-	TRBJ1-4
TGCGCCAGCAGCCCGTCAGGGGAGAATTCACCCCTCCACTTT	CASSPSGENSPLHF	-	TRBV5-1	-	TRBJ1-6
TGTGCCAGCTCACCACCGGTGGCGGGCACTGAAGCTTTCTTT	CASSPPVAGTEAFF	-	TRBV18	-	TRBJ1-1
TGTGCCAGCAGTGGTACAGGGGTTAGAGGTGAAAAACTGTTTTTT	CASSGTGVRGEKLFF	TRBD1	TRBV2	-	TRBJ1-4
TGTGCCAGCAGCTTATGGGGCGGAGAAGCAGATACGCAGTATTTT	CASSLWGGEADTQYF	-	TRBV7-3	-	TRBJ2-3
TGTGCCAGCAGTGGCCCCAGGGGATCTGGGGCCAACGTCCTGACTTTC	CASSGPRGSGANVLTF	-	TRBV6-1	-	TRBJ2-6
TGTGCCAGCTCACCGACTAGCGGGAGTACCGGGGAGCTGTTTTTT	CASSPTSGSTGELFF	TRBD2	TRBV18	-	TRBJ2-2
TGCGCCAGCAGCCAGACAGGGCAGAACACTGAAGCTTTCTTT	CASSQTGQNTEAFF	TRBD1	TRBV4-1	-	TRBJ1-1
TGTGCCAGCAGTGAAGCCGCCGGTAGCAATCAGCCCCAGCATTTT	CASSEAAGSNQPQHF	-	TRBV6-1	-	TRBJ1-5
TGTGCCAGCATTCACCCCGCCGACGGAAGGGGCTATGGCTACACCTTC	CASIHPADGRGYGYTF	-	TRBV27	-	TRBJ1-2
TGTGCCAGTTGGGGAGGGGGGAGGACTGAAGCTTTCTTT	CASWGGGRTEAFF	-	TRBV19	-	TRBJ1-1
TGTGCCTGGAGTGCGGGACTAGCGGGGGAAGAGACCCAGTACTTC	CAWSAGLAGEETQYF	TRBD2	TRBV30	-	TRBJ2-5
TGTGCCAGCAGCTTGGGGTGGGGGAACACTGAAGCTTTCTTT	CASSLGWGNTEAFF	-	TRBV9	once	TRBJ1-1
TGTGCCAGCTCACCCGTTGGTGAGACCCAGTACTTC	CASSPVGETQYF	-	TRBV18	few	TRBJ2-5
TGTGCCAGCAGCCCCGGGGCCGAGTGGGGCTACACCTTC	CASSPGAEWGYTF	-	TRBV6-5	-	TRBJ1-2
TGTGCCAGCAGCTTCACAGGAGCACCTAGCACAGATACGCAGTATTTT	CASSFTGAPSTDTQYF	-	TRBV11-2	-	TRBJ2-3
TGCGCCAGCAGACCGGGACTAGCGGGGGAATTAAGCTCCTACGAGCAGTACTTC	CASRPGLAGELSSYEQYF	TRBD2	TRBV5-1	-	TRBJ2-7
TGTGCCAGCAGTCAGGATGCCAATCAGCCCCAGCATTTT	CASSQDANQPQHF	-	TRBV2	-	TRBJ1-5